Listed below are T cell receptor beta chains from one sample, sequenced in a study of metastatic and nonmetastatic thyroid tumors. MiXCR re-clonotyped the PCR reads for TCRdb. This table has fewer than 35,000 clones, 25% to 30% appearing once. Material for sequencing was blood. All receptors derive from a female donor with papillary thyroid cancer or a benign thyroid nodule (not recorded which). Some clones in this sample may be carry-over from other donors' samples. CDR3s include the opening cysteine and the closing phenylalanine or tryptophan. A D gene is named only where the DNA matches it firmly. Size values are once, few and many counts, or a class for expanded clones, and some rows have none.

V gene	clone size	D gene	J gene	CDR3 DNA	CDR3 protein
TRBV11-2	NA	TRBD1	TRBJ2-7	TGTGCCAGCAGCTTAGTAGGACCGGGACAGATCGACGAGCAGTACTTC	CASSLVGPGQIDEQYF
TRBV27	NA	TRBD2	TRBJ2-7	TGTGCCAGCAGTAGGGGACTACCCAGCCGAGGTTATAAGCAGTACTTC	CASSRGLPSRGYKQYF
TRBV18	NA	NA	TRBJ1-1	TGTGCCAGCCGACAGACCGGGGTTGAAGCTTTCTTT	CASRQTGVEAFF
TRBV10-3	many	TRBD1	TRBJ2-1	TGTGCCATCAGTCAAACAGGGGCCACTACCCCAAGGTCCTACAATGAGCAGTTCTTC	CAISQTGATTPRSYNEQFF
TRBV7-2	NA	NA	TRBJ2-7	TGTGCCAGCAGCCCCCGGGACGTCCCGTACGAGCAGTACTTC	CASSPRDVPYEQYF
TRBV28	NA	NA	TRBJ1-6	TGTGCCACCTCCGGCGGCAATTCACCCCTCCACTTT	CATSGGNSPLHF
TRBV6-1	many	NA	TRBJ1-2	TGTGCCAGCAGTCATCAGGGTGAGGGCTATGGCTACACCTTC	CASSHQGEGYGYTF
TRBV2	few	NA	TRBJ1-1	TGTGCCAGACGAGGGGTTCTGGACACTGAAGCTTTCTTT	CARRGVLDTEAFF
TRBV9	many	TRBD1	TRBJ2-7	TGTGCCAGCAGCCCAGGACAGGGGGCCTACGAGCAGTACTTC	CASSPGQGAYEQYF
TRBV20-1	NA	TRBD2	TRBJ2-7	TGCCCCCCTAAGGGGCTGTCCGGGGGGTCCTACGAGCAGTACTTC	CPPKGLSGGSYEQYF
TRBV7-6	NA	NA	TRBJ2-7	TGTGCCAGCAGCCCGGGACAGGGCGGGAGGGACGAGCAGTACTTC	CASSPGQGGRDEQYF
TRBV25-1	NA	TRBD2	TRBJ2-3	TGTGCCAGCAGCGCGGGGGGCACAGATACGCACTTTTTT	CASSAGGTDTHFF
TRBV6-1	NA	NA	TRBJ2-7	TGTGCCAGCAGTACCGGGACGGGCAACTCAAACTACGAGCAGTACTTC	CASSTGTGNSNYEQYF
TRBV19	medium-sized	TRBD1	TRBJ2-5	TGTGCCAGTGGACAGGGAGAGACCCAGTACTTC	CASGQGETQYF
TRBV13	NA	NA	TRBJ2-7	TGTGCCAGCAGCTTAGAAGGACAGAGCTACGAGCAGTACTTC	CASSLEGQSYEQYF
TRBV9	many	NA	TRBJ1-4	TGTGCCAGCAGCGTCACGGGTACTAATGAAAAACTGTTTTTT	CASSVTGTNEKLFF
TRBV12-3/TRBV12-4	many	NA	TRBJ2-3	TGTGCCAGCAGTTTGGGACTGGGCAGCACAGATACGCAGTATTTT	CASSLGLGSTDTQYF
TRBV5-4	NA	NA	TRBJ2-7	TGTGCCAACAGCTCGTACGGTGACTACGAGCAGTACTTC	CANSSYGDYEQYF
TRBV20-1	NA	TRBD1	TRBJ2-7	TGCAGTGCTAGAGATCCTCTCGGACAGGGGGCGGGGGAGCAGTACTTC	CSARDPLGQGAGEQYF
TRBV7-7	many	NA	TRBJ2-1	TGTGCCAGCAGCTTAGGTGGGACAGGGGTACTAGCGGGGGATTACAATGAGCAGTTCTTC	CASSLGGTGVLAGDYNEQFF
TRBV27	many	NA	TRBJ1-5	TGTGCCAGCAGGAGTATGGGGACTGCTAATCAGCCCCAGCATTTT	CASRSMGTANQPQHF
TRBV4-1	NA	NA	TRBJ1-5	TGCGCCAGCAGCCAAGGAGGGCAGGGGCTCGGGACCCAGCATTTT	CASSQGGQGLGTQHF
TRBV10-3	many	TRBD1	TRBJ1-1	TGTGCCACCGACAGGGGAGATACTGAAGCTTTCTTT	CATDRGDTEAFF
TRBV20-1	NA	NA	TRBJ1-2	TGCAGTGCTAACAGGGCGTCTAACTATGGCTACACCTTC	CSANRASNYGYTF
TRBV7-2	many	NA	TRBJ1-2	TGTGCCAGCAGCTCTAATACCGGGTCCTTCGGTGGCTACACCTTC	CASSSNTGSFGGYTF
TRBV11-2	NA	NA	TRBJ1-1	TGTGCCAGCTCCGTTCGTACCCGTTCCACTGAAGCTTTCTTT	CASSVRTRSTEAFF
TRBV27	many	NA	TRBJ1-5	TGTGCCAGCAGTTTACGTGATAGGGTGCCCCAGCATTTT	CASSLRDRVPQHF
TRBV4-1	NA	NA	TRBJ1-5	TGCGCCAGCAGCCAAGATGGGGGACGGATTAGCAATCAGCCCCAGCATTTT	CASSQDGGRISNQPQHF
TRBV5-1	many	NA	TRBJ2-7	TGCGCCAGCAGCTTGGGGACTGGCCCCTACGAGCAGTACTTC	CASSLGTGPYEQYF
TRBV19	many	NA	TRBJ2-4	TGTGCCAGCTCGGTTCAAGCGGGCGCCAAAAACATTCAGTACTTC	CASSVQAGAKNIQYF
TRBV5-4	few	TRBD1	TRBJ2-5	TGTGCCAGCAGCAAGGGACAGGGGCTACGCAGCCAAGAGACCCAGTACTTC	CASSKGQGLRSQETQYF
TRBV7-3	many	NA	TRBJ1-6	TGTGCCAGCAGCTTAACGGGGGGGAGTTCACCCCTCCACTTT	CASSLTGGSSPLHF
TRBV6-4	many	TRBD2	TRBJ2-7	TGTGCCAGCAGGGCACGAAGGGCCCTGGGAGGGAAGGTAAGGACCTACGAGCAGTACTTC	CASRARRALGGKVRTYEQYF
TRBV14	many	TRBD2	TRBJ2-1	TGTGCCAGCAGCCAAGATGGTCTGCAACTAGCGGAGCAGTTCTTC	CASSQDGLQLAEQFF
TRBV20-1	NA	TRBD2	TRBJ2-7	TGCAGTGCTAGAGATCGAGCGGGAATCTACGAGCAGTACTTC	CSARDRAGIYEQYF
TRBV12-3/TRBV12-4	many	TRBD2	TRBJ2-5	TGTGCCAGCAGTAGGACTAGCGGGATTCAAGAGACCCAGTACTTC	CASSRTSGIQETQYF
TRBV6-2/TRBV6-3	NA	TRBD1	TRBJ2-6	TGTGCCAGCAGTTACGAAAGACAGGGGGCAAGGACCGGGGCCAACGTCCTGACTTTC	CASSYERQGARTGANVLTF
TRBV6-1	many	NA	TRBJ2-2	TGTGCCAGCAGTGAACTGGGCGAGCCCACCGGGGAGCTGTTTTTT	CASSELGEPTGELFF
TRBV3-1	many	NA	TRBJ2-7	TGTGCCAGCAGCCAAGTAACAGGTTCGACCGAGCAGTACTTC	CASSQVTGSTEQYF
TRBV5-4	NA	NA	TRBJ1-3	TGTGCCAGCAGAGGAAACACCATATATTTT	CASRGNTIYF
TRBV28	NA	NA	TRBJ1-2	TGTGCCAGCAGTTTACAAAGGACGGGTTACACCTTC	CASSLQRTGYTF
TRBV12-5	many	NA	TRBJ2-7	TGTGCTAGTGGTTTGGGAACAGAGCACGAGCAGTACTTC	CASGLGTEHEQYF
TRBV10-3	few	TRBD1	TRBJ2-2	TGTGCCATCAGGGGGATACAGGGGGCCGAAGGGACCGGGGAGCTGTTTTTT	CAIRGIQGAEGTGELFF
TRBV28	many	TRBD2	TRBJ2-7	TGTGCCAGCAGTCCTATTGGACTAGCGGGAGGCTACGAGCAGTACTTC	CASSPIGLAGGYEQYF
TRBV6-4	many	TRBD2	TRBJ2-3	TGTGCCAGCAGTGAAGGTAGCGGGAGTAAGGATACGCAGTATTTT	CASSEGSGSKDTQYF
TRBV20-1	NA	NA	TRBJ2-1	TGCAGTCCTAGGGGTTTGGGAAGGAATGAGCAGTTCTTC	CSPRGLGRNEQFF